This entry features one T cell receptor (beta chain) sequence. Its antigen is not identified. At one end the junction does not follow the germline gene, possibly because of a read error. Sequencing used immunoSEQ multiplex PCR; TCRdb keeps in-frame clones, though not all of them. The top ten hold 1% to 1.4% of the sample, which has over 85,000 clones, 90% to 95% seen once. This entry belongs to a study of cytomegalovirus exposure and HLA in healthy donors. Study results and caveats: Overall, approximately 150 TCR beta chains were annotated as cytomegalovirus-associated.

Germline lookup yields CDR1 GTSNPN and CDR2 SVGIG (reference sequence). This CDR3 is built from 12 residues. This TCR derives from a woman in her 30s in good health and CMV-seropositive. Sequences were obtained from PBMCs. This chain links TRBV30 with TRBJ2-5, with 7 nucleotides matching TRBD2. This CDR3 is CAWRSSGEAQYF. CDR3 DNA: TGTGCCTGGAGGTCTAGCGGAGAGGCCCAGTACTTC.